A single sample is the source of the 18 T cell receptor beta chains below, sequenced in a study of T cell repertoires in cytomegalovirus infection. TCRdb redid the calling of the reads with MiXCR, one entry per CDR3 protein. This sample has about 890,000 distinct CDR3 sequences, with approximately 33% found just once. No antigen has been assigned to these receptors. The sample was cultured CD8+ T cells from PBMCs, taken from culture after CMV antigen stimulation. Receptors were obtained from a human donor in good health (CMV status not recorded). Some clones in this sample may be carry-over from other donors' samples.

The chain carries TRBV10-2 and TRBJ2-7; tentative D call: TRBD1 (5 bases). The CDR3 has 12 residues. V lost 7 bases to trimming and J lost 2 bases, with 9 bases between them. Germline V CDR1 and CDR2: WSHSY, SAAADI. In nucleotides, the CDR3 is TGCGCCAGCACTAGGGGCCCCTACGAGCAGTACTTC. This gives the protein CASTRGPYEQYF.

This clonotype was picked up a small number of times. CDR3 amino acids: CASSTTGGSGNTIYF. The CDR3 nucleotides are TGTGCCAGCAGTACTACAGGGGGATCTGGAAACACCATATATTTT. The V and J genes are TRBV27 and TRBJ1-3; 8 bases map to TRBD1. Germline values: CDR1 MNHEY, CDR2 SMNVEV (reference sequence). Germline trimming cut 5 bases from V and 1 base from J; bases unmatched to any gene: 4. This CDR3 is 15 amino acids long.

V gene TRBV20-1 combines with J gene TRBJ2-6; 9 nucleotides agree with TRBD2. This CDR3 contains 16 residues. Germline V gene data show CDR1 as DFQATT and CDR2 as SNEGSKA (reference sequence). V was pared by 6 bases and J by 3 bases, with 9 bases of the junction left unmatched. The CDR3 coding sequence is TGCAGTGCCAACCCAGCGGGGGGTTTTGGGGCCAACGTCCTGACTTTC. This gives the protein CSANPAGGFGANVLTF.

V is TRBV12-3 or TRBV12-4 and J is TRBJ1-2; 8 positions agree with TRBD1. The CDR3 runs to 18 residues. The V and J ends lost 5 bases and 3 bases, in that order; junction bases with no gene match: 17. The DNA of the CDR3 is TGTGCCAGCAGTCTAAGGCCACGGACAGGGTTCGGGGACTATGGCTACACCTTC. Translating gives CASSLRPRTGFGDYGYTF.

The chain combines TRBV19 with TRBJ2-7; 7 nucleotides align to TRBD1. Unmatched junction bases numbered 4, after V lost 3 bases and J lost 2 bases. The CDR3 runs to 14 residues. CDR1 and CDR2 (germline): LNHDA, SQIVND (reference sequence). CDR3 sequence (DNA): TGTGCCAGTAGTATCTACAGGGGCCCCTACGAGCAGTACTTC. As protein: CASSIYRGPYEQYF.

There are a few counts of this clonotype. This sequence joins TRBV27 and TRBJ2-3, with 13 bases matching TRBD2. Trimming took 3 bases from V and 0 from J; bases not matched to a gene: 6. The CDR3 covers 18 residues. The germline gives CDR1 MNHEY, CDR2 SMNVEV (reference sequence). Here the CDR3 DNA reads TGTGCCAGCAGTTTCTATGGACTAGCGGGGGATAGCACAGATACGCAGTATTTT. It yields the protein CASSFYGLAGDSTDTQYF.

This clonotype appeared a few times. The chain is built from TRBV27 and TRBJ2-5, with TRBD2 matching 11 bases. Trimming took 0 bases from V and 5 from J; bases not matched to a gene: 8. Looked up from germline, CDR1 is MNHEY and CDR2 is SMNVEV (reference sequence). CDR3 size: 17 residues. The DNA of the CDR3 is TGTGCCAGCAGTTTATCGAATAGCGGGGGGGCCCCGGAGACCCAGTACTTC. It translates to CASSLSNSGGAPETQYF.

This chain links TRBV19 with TRBJ2-3; a possible D gene is TRBD2 (5 bases). The V end was cut by 6 bases, the J end by 2 bases, with 27 bases between. The CDR3 consists of 19 residues. Germline CDR1 and CDR2: LNHDA and SQIVND (reference sequence). This CDR3 is CASSQADTFGTVYTDTQYF. The CDR3 bases are TGTGCCAGTAGCCAAGCGGATACGTTCGGAACTGTTTACACAGATACGCAGTATTTT.

This clonotype was seen only a few times. The chain recombines TRBV7-6 with TRBJ2-1, with TRBD2 identical over 8 bases. V dropped 8 bases and J dropped 7; count of bases not matched to a gene: 10. This CDR3 comprises 14 residues. CDR1 and CDR2 from the germline V gene are SGHVS and FNYEAQ. The CDR3 DNA follows: TGTGCCAGCGAATGGGCGGGGGGTTTTAATGAGCAGTTCTTC. Residues: CASEWAGGFNEQFF. The variable domain in full, with the rest retrieved from reference TRBV7-6 and TRBJ2-1, is GAGVSQSPRYKVTKRGQDVALRCDPISGHVSLYWYRQALGQGPEFLTYFNYEAQQDKSGLPNDRFSAERPEGSISTLTIQRTEQRDSAMYRCASEWAGGFNEQFFGPGTRLTVL.

The chain recombines TRBV4-1 with TRBJ2-2, with D uncertain. The CDR3 extends over 15 amino acids. The V gene lost 4 bases and the J gene lost 3 bases, with 12 bases spanning the gap. Germline V lookup: CDR1 MGHRA, CDR2 YSYEKL. The CDR3 DNA is TGCGCCAGCAGCCGTCTCTCACGGGACACCGGGGAGCTGTTTTTT. Amino acids: CASSRLSRDTGELFF.

The chain links TRBV12-3 or TRBV12-4 to TRBJ1-1; D is ambiguous. There are 17 residues in the CDR3. The V end lost 2 bases, the J end lost 1 base, and 17 bases lay between the germline ends. This CDR3 reads CASSLSPPQGRNTEAFF. As DNA, the CDR3 is TGTGCCAGCAGTTTATCCCCCCCACAAGGGCGGAACACTGAAGCTTTCTTT.

CDR3 nucleotides: TGTGCCAGCAGCTGGACTAGCGGGGGGGTCTACGAGCAGTACTTC. This encodes CASSWTSGGVYEQYF. The chain carries TRBV7-2 and TRBJ2-7; 15 bases agree with TRBD2. Germline V CDR1 and CDR2: SGHTA, FQGNSA. CDR3 size: 15 residues. V shed 4 bases, J shed 3 bases, and the junction held 1 base outside the gene matches.

This chain joins TRBV12-5 and TRBJ2-3; no clear D gene. CDR3 size: 14 residues. Trimming left V 1 base short and J 2 bases short, with 7 bases between. Germline V gene data show CDR1 as LGHNT and CDR2 as FRNRAP. CDR3 sequence: CASGLGRYTDTQYF. The CDR3 bases are TGTGCTAGTGGTTTGGGGCGGTACACAGATACGCAGTATTTT.

This clonotype was counted many times. V is TRBV12-3 or TRBV12-4 and J is TRBJ2-5, with D possibly called TRBD1 or TRBD2 (6 bases each). The CDR3 length is 14 residues. V lost 4 bases and J 5 bases, leaving 14 bases between the germline ends. The CDR3 sequence is CASSWGDTWETQYF. In DNA, the CDR3 is TGTGCCAGCAGTTGGGGGGACACCTGGGAGACCCAGTACTTC.

The chain links TRBV6-5 to TRBJ1-2; D ambiguous. V was trimmed by 6 bases and J by 4 bases, leaving 12 bases between them. Germline CDR1 reads MNHEY; CDR2 reads SVGAGI. The CDR3 length is 13 residues. The CDR3 coding sequence is TGTGCCAGCAGCCCCGACTTTTTCTATGGCTACACCTTC. Translating it yields CASSPDFFYGYTF.

This clonotype was seen only once. The genes are TRBV10-3 and TRBJ2-7; D possibly corresponds to TRBD1 (6 bases). CDR1 and CDR2 (germline): ENHRY, SYGVKD. V dropped 0 bases and J dropped 0 bases, with 9 bases sitting between them. This CDR3 has 15 residues. In DNA, the CDR3 is TGTGCCATCAGTGAGTCGCAGGGGAGCTCCTACGAGCAGTACTTC. It translates to CAISESQGSSYEQYF.

The chain employs TRBV7-4 and TRBJ2-1, with 7 bases aligning to TRBD2. The length of the CDR3 is 15 residues. J lost 4 bases, V lost 1 base, and 4 bases had no gene match. Looked up from germline, CDR1 is SGHVT and CDR2 is SQSDAQ. CDR3 sequence: CASSLGPAGYNEQFF. CDR3 sequence (DNA): TGTGCCAGCAGCTTAGGCCCAGCGGGATACAATGAGCAGTTCTTC.

This clonotype has a handful of counts. The V call is TRBV29-1, the J call TRBJ1-4; 9 bases are a match to TRBD1. The CDR3 consists of 16 residues. The germline CDR1 and CDR2 sequences are SQVTM and ANQGSEA. With V trimmed by 7 bases and J by 4 bases, 13 bases remained unmatched. The CDR3 DNA reads as TGCAGCGCTGTAAAGCGGGACAGGGCTTTTAATGAAAAACTGTTTTTT. Protein: CSAVKRDRAFNEKLFF. Variable domain in full (rest from reference TRBV29-1 and TRBJ1-4): SAVISQKPSRDICQRGTSLTIQCQVDSQVTMMFWYRQQPGQSLTLIATANQGSEATYESGFVIDKFPISRPNLTFSTLTVSNMSPEDSSIYLCSAVKRDRAFNEKLFFGSGTQLSVL.